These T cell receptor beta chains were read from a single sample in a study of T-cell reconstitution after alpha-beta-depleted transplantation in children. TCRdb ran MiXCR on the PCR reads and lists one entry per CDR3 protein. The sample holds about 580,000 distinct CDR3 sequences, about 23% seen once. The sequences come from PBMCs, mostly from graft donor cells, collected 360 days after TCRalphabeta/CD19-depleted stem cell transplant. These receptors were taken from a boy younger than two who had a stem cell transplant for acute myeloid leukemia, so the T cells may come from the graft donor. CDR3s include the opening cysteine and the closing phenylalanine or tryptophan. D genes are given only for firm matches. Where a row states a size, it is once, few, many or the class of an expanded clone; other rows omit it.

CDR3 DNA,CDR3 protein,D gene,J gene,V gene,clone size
TGTGCCAGCAGAGACCGGGACAGTTCTAGCTCCTACAATGAGCAGTTCTTC,CASRDRDSSSSYNEQFF,TRBD1,TRBJ2-1,TRBV6-2/TRBV6-3,few
TGCGCCAGCAGTGAGTTCCGGGACGAGAGGGATGAGCAGTTCTTC,CASSEFRDERDEQFF,-,TRBJ2-1,TRBV10-1,-
TGTGCCAGCAGTCACCACCCTGGACAGCACTCTGGGGCCAACGTCCTGACTTTC,CASSHHPGQHSGANVLTF,-,TRBJ2-6,TRBV28,few
TGCGCCAGCAGCTGGACTAGCGGGGCCCTAGCCACCGGGGAGCTGTTTTTT,CASSWTSGALATGELFF,TRBD2,TRBJ2-2,TRBV5-1,few
TGTGCCAGCAAGGGCTACTCCTACGAGCAGTACTTC,CASKGYSYEQYF,-,TRBJ2-7,TRBV6-5,-
TGTGCCAGCAGCTTAGGGCCAGGGGAAGAGACCCAGTACTTC,CASSLGPGEETQYF,-,TRBJ2-5,TRBV11-2,many
TGCAGCGTTGTAGGGGCGGTAACTGAAGCTTTCTTT,CSVVGAVTEAFF,-,TRBJ1-1,TRBV29-1,few
TGCAGTCTCGTTAGGGGCTATGAGCAGTTCTTC,CSLVRGYEQFF,-,TRBJ2-1,TRBV20-1,-
TGCGCCAGCAGCTTGAATGGGCAGCTTGAAGCTTTCTTT,CASSLNGQLEAFF,-,TRBJ1-1,TRBV5-1,-
TGTGCCAGCAGCACCCGGAGAAGCTCCTACAATGAGCAGTTCTTC,CASSTRRSSYNEQFF,-,TRBJ2-1,TRBV7-9,-
TGTGCCAGCAGCCCACGCGGCCAGGGAGGTCACAATGAGCAGTTCTTC,CASSPRGQGGHNEQFF,-,TRBJ2-1,TRBV7-3,few